The 21 T cell receptor beta chains below come from one sample, sequenced in a study of response to subunit inactivated influenza vaccine. TCRdb re-derived calls from the RT-PCR reads in MiXCR, one entry per CDR3 protein. The profile shows hundreds of thousands of distinct CDR3 sequences, under 20% of them singletons. Specimen: PBMCs from blood, collected 4 to 6 days after vaccination. All receptors come from a man aged 45-65 years who received an inactivated influenza vaccine.

The chain has TRBV3-1 and TRBJ2-7; D might be TRBD1 or TRBD2, each matching 6 bases. Trimming took off 4 bases at V and 3 bases at J, with 13 bases between the two ends. Per the germline V gene, CDR1 is LGHDT and CDR2 is YNNKEL (reference sequence). The CDR3 has 14 residues. The CDR3 spells CASSPQQGGYEQYF. CDR3 DNA sequence: TGTGCCAGCAGCCCCCAACAGGGAGGCTACGAGCAGTACTTC.

The sample holds many counts of this clonotype. This chain links TRBV29-1 with TRBJ2-5, with D possibly being TRBD2 (6 bases). The length of the CDR3 is 10 residues. The V and J ends lost 7 bases and 9 bases respectively, with 12 bases between them. CDR1 SQVTM and CDR2 ANQGSEA come from the germline V gene. CDR3 sequence: CSGGELPQYF. The CDR3 DNA sequence: TGCAGCGGGGGGGAGTTGCCCCAGTACTTC.

This clonotype was counted a few times. The chain has TRBV12-3 or TRBV12-4 and TRBJ1-3; D uncertain. CDR3 length equals 16 residues. V lost 3 bases and J lost 0, with 12 bases in between. The CDR3 here is CASSLDSWSSGNTIYF. In DNA form, the CDR3 reads TGTGCCAGCAGTTTGGACTCCTGGAGCTCTGGAAACACCATATATTTT.

This clonotype came up a few times. This rearrangement joins TRBV29-1 to TRBJ1-2, with 7 bases matching TRBD1. CDR3 length: 12 amino acids. The germline gives CDR1 SQVTM, CDR2 ANQGSEA. V dropped 4 bases and J dropped 8; count of bases not matched to a gene: 7. This chain's CDR3 is CSVVRTGYGYTF. The CDR3 DNA reads as TGCAGCGTTGTCCGGACAGGTTACGGCTACACCTTC.

This clonotype was found once. A much larger clone is a single base away; this may be a read error. V and J are TRBV29-1 and TRBJ2-7; D is possibly TRBD2 (5 bases). The CDR3 sequence is 13 residues long. Germline values: CDR1 SQVTM, CDR2 ANQGSEA. CDR3: CSVELGDSFEQYF. The CDR3 DNA sequence: TGCAGCGTTGAATTGGGAGACTCCTTCGAGCAGTACTTC.

This clonotype was seen ten or more times. This sequence joins TRBV20-1 and TRBJ2-7; maybe TRBD2 (6 bases). Germline lookup yields CDR1 DFQATT and CDR2 SNEGSKA (reference sequence). This CDR3 spans 14 amino acids. Trimming left V 3 bases short and J 6 bases short, with 18 bases between. The CDR3 DNA is TGCAGTGCTAGTTCCGGGGGAGTTGATCGCGAGCAGTACTTC. It codes for CSASSGGVDREQYF.

This chain uses TRBV12-3 or TRBV12-4 with TRBJ2-3, with a possible D match to TRBD2 (5 bases). CDR3 length equals 16 residues. The V and J ends lost 6 bases and 4 bases respectively, with 20 bases between them. The CDR3 bases are TGTGCCAGCAGCGACCACCCCCCGGGGTTGGCAGATACGCAGTATTTT. Amino acids: CASSDHPPGLADTQYF.

This clonotype was seen repeatedly, ten times or more. The V and J genes are TRBV10-3 and TRBJ2-1; 7 bases match TRBD1. The germline gives CDR1 ENHRY, CDR2 SYGVKD. Trimming cost V 5 bases and J 4 bases; bases outside gene matches: 2. CDR3 length equals 13 residues. CDR3: CAISRDSYNEQFF. The CDR3 region has the DNA TGTGCCATCAGTCGGGACAGTTACAATGAGCAGTTCTTC.

The V call is TRBV18, the J call TRBJ2-7, with D possibly TRBD2 on 5 matching bases. Germline assignment: CDR1 KGHSH and CDR2 LQKENI. The CDR3 has 14 amino acids. The V end lost 0 bases, the J end lost 0 bases, and 6 bases lay between the germline ends. CDR3 region: CASSPPAGSYEQYF. CDR3 nucleotide sequence: TGTGCCAGCTCACCACCGGCGGGCTCCTACGAGCAGTACTTC.

The V call is TRBV9, the J call TRBJ2-1; TRBD2 matches at 8 bases. The germline V gene has CDR1 SGDLS and CDR2 YYNGEE. The CDR3 extends over 16 amino acids. V shed 0 bases and J 11 bases; nucleotides not matched to a gene: 13. The CDR3, as DNA: TGTGCCAGCAGCGTAGATCCTAGCGGGTCAACCCGAAAGCAGTTCTTC. Translation gives CASSVDPSGSTRKQFF.

This clonotype was seen repeatedly, ten times or more. This chain uses TRBV29-1 with TRBJ2-3; D is undetermined. Trimming removed 3 bases from V and 4 bases from J, with 2 bases in between. There are 10 residues in the CDR3. Germline V gives CDR1 SQVTM, CDR2 ANQGSEA. For the CDR3, the DNA is TGCAGCGTTGACTCAGATACGCAGTATTTT. Protein: CSVDSDTQYF.

The chain combines TRBV12-3 or TRBV12-4 with TRBJ1-4; 7 bases map to TRBD1. V shed 6 bases and J 7 bases; nucleotides not matched to a gene: 8. The CDR3 length is 14 residues. The CDR3 spells CASSPGGPPEKLFF. CDR3 sequence (DNA): TGTGCCAGCAGCCCAGGGGGTCCCCCTGAAAAACTGTTTTTT.

This clonotype was seen more than once but under ten times. The chain has TRBV12-3 or TRBV12-4 and TRBJ2-3; D is perhaps TRBD1 (6 bases). This CDR3 is 14 amino acids long. The V end was cut by 6 bases, the J end by 2 bases, with 12 bases between. This CDR3 reads CASSPGHLTDTQYF. As DNA, the CDR3 is TGTGCCAGCAGCCCGGGACACCTCACAGATACGCAGTATTTT.

This chain uses TRBV12-3 or TRBV12-4 with TRBJ2-3; no firm D call. The CDR3 totals 17 residues. With 6 bases removed from V and 3 bases from J, the gap between germline ends came to 22 bases. The CDR3 DNA follows: TGTGCCAGCAGCCTCTTAGTGGTAGGACCCGGTACAGATACGCAGTATTTT. Encoded protein: CASSLLVVGPGTDTQYF.

This clonotype was counted at least ten times. The J gene is TRBJ2-5, the V gene TRBV20-1; 8 bases fit TRBD2. Germline CDR1 DFQATT, CDR2 SNEGSKA (reference sequence). V shed 1 base and J 2 bases; nucleotides not matched to a gene: 6. The CDR3 has 15 amino acids. Here the CDR3 reads CSARAPGLGQETQYF. The DNA for the CDR3 is TGCAGTGCTAGAGCGCCGGGACTAGGACAAGAGACCCAGTACTTC.

This clonotype was counted many times. This chain connects TRBV4-2 to TRBJ2-5; TRBD2 matches 8 bases. J was trimmed by 3 bases and V by 0 bases; bases with no gene match: 9. This CDR3 is 17 amino acids long. In germline, CDR1 is LGHNA, CDR2 YNFKEQ. CDR3 coding DNA: TGTGCCAGCAGCCAAGAGTTTGACGGGGGACTAGAAGAGACCCAGTACTTC. Its protein product is CASSQEFDGGLEETQYF.

This chain joins TRBV5-1 and TRBJ2-7; the D call may be TRBD1 or TRBD2 (5 bases each). V was shortened by 0 bases and J by 5 bases, with 9 bases between the two germline ends. The germline V gene encodes CDR1 SGHRS and CDR2 YFSETQ. The CDR3 spans 13 residues. For the CDR3, the DNA is TGCGCCAGCAGCTTGGTTCGGGACGACGAGCAGTACTTC. Its protein is CASSLVRDDEQYF.

The V gene is TRBV7-9, the J gene TRBJ2-5; no definite D call. CDR1 is SEHNR and CDR2 is FQNEAQ in the germline V gene (reference sequence). This CDR3 contains 13 residues. Trimming pared 5 bases from V and 5 bases from J, leaving 12 bases between. CDR3 in amino acids: CASSPIIVETQYF. The CDR3 nucleotides are TGTGCCAGCAGCCCTATTATAGTGGAGACCCAGTACTTC. Together with reference TRBV7-9 and TRBJ2-5, the CDR3 gives the full variable domain: DTGVSQNPRHKITKRGQNVTFRCDPISEHNRLYWYRQTLGQGPEFLTYFQNEAQLEKSRLLSDRFSAERPKGSFSTLEIQRTEQGDSAMYLCASSPIIVETQYFGPGTRLLVL.

V and J are TRBV20-1 and TRBJ1-4; 7 bases line up with TRBD1. The CDR3 sequence is 17 residues long. Germline V lookup: CDR1 DFQATT, CDR2 SNEGSKA (reference sequence). The junction had 13 bases not matched to a gene; V was cut back by 0 bases and J by 6 bases. The CDR3 region is CSAREFRGKGGDEKLFF. CDR3 sequence (DNA): TGCAGTGCTAGAGAGTTCAGGGGGAAGGGAGGTGATGAAAAACTGTTTTTT.

This chain connects TRBV12-3 or TRBV12-4 to TRBJ1-1; D ambiguous. The CDR3 has 14 amino acids. V lost 6 bases to trimming and J lost 4 bases, with 15 bases between them. As DNA, the CDR3 is TGTGCCAGCAGAACGTCAAGGGATCGCACTGAAGCTTTCTTT. Translated, it gives CASRTSRDRTEAFF.

This clonotype has a handful of counts. This sequence joins TRBV20-1 and TRBJ2-5; D is ambiguous. The germline V and J ends were trimmed by 0 bases and 1 base, with 12 bases remaining between them. Germline CDR1 is DFQATT and CDR2 is SNEGSKA (reference sequence). CDR3 length: 15 residues. CDR3 sequence: CSARDLEQLQETQYF. The CDR3 nucleotides are TGCAGTGCTAGAGATTTGGAACAGCTCCAAGAGACCCAGTACTTC.